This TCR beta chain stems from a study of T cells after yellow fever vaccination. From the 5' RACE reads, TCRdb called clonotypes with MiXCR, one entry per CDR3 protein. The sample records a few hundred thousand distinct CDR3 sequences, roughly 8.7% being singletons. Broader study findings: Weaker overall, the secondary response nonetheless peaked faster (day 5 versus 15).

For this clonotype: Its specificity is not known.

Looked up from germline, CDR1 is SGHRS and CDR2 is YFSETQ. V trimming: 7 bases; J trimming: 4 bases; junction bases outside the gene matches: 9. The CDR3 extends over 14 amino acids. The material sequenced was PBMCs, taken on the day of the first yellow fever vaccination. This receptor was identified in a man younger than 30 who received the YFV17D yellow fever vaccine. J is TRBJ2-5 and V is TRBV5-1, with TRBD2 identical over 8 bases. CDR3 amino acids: CASLRRGDGETQYF. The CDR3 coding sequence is TGCGCCAGCCTCCGGCGGGGGGATGGAGAGACCCAGTACTTC. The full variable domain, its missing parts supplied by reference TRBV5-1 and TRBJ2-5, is KAGVTQTPRYLIKTRGQQVTLSCSPISGHRSVSWYQQTPGQGLQFLFEYFSETQRNKGNFPGRFSGRQFSNSRSEMNVSTLELGDSALYLCASLRRGDGETQYFGPGTRLLVL.